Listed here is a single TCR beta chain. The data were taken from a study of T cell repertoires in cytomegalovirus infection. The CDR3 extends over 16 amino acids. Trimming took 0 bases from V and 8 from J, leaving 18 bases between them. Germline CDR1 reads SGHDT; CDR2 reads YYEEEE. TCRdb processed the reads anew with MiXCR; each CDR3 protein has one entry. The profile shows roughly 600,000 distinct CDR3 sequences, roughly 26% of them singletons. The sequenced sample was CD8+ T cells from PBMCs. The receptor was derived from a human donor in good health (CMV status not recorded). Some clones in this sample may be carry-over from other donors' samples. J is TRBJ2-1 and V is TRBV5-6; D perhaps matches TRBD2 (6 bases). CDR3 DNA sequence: TGTGCCAGCAGCTTGGGTCTCGGATTCGGGGAGGATGAGCAGTTCTTC. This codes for CASSLGLGFGEDEQFF. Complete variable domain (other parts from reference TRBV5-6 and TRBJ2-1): DAGVTQSPTHLIKTRGQQVTLRCSPKSGHDTVSWYQQALGQGPQFIFQYYEEEERQRGNFPDRFSGHQFPNYSSELNVNALLLGDSALYLCASSLGLGFGEDEQFFGPGTRLTVL.